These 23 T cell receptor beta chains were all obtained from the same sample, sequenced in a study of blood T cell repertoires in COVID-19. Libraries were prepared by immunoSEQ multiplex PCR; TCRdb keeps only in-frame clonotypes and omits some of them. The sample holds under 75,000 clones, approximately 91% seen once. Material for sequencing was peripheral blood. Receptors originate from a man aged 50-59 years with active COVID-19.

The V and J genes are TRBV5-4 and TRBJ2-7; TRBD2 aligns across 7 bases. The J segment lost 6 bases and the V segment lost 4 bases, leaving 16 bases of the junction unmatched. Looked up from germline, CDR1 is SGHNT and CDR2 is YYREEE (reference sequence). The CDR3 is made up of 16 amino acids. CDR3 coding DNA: TGTGCCAGCAGCCCTGCAGCGGGACTGGGAAACGGCGAGCAGTACTTC. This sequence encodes CASSPAAGLGNGEQYF.

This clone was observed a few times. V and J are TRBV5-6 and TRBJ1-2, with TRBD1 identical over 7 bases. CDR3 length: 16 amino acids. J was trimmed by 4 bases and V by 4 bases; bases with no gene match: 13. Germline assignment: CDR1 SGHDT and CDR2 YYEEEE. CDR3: CASSLLTGLLGYGYTF. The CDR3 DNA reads TGTGCCAGCAGCCTCTTGACAGGGTTACTCGGCTATGGCTACACCTTC. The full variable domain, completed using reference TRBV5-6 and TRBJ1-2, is DAGVTQSPTHLIKTRGQQVTLRCSPKSGHDTVSWYQQALGQGPQFIFQYYEEEERQRGNFPDRFSGHQFPNYSSELNVNALLLGDSALYLCASSLLTGLLGYGYTFGSGTRLTVV.

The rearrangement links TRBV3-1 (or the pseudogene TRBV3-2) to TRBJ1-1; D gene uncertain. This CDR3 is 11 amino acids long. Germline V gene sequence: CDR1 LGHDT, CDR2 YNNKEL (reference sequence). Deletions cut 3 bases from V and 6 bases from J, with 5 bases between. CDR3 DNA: TGTGCCAGCAGCCACGGTGCTGAAGCTTTCTTT. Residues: CASSHGAEAFF.

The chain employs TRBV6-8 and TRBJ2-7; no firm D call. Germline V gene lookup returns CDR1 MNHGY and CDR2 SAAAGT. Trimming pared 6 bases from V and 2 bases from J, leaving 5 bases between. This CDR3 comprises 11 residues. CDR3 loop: CASSTTYEQYF. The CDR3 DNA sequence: TGTGCCAGCAGCACTACCTACGAGCAGTACTTC.

Here the CDR3 reads CASSQGDREVTDTQYF. CDR3 bases: TGTGCCAGCAGCCAAGGGGACAGGGAGGTGACAGATACGCAGTATTTT. The chain couples TRBV14 to TRBJ2-3; TRBD1 agrees at 9 bases. The CDR3 loop spans 16 amino acids. Trimming took 1 base from V and 3 from J; bases not matched to a gene: 5. Germline CDR1 and CDR2: SGHDN and FVKESK. The entire variable domain, with the rest obtained from reference TRBV14 and TRBJ2-3, is as follows: EAGVTQFPSHSVIEKGQTVTLRCDPISGHDNLYWYRRVMGKEIKFLLHFVKESKQDESGMPNNRFLAERTGGTYSTLKVQPAELEDSGVYFCASSQGDREVTDTQYFGPGTRLTVL.

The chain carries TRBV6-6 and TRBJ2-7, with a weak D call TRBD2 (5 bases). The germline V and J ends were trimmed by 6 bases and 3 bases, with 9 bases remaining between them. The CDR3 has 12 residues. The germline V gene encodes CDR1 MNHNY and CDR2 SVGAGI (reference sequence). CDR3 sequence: CASRTGNYEQYF. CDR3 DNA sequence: TGTGCCAGCAGAACCGGGAACTACGAGCAGTACTTC.

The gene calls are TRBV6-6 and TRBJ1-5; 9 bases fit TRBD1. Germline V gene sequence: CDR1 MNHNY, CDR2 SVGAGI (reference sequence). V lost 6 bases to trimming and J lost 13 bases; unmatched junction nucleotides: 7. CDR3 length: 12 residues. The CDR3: CASREDRGQQHF. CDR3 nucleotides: TGTGCCAGCAGGGAGGACAGGGGCCAACAGCATTTT.

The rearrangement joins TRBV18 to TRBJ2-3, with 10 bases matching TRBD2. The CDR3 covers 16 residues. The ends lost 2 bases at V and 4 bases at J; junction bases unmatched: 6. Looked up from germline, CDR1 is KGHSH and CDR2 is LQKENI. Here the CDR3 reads CASSPKTSGASDTQYF. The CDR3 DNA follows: TGTGCCAGCTCACCAAAAACTAGCGGGGCGTCAGATACGCAGTATTTT. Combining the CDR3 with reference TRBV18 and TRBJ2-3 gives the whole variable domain NAGVMQNPRHLVRRRGQEARLRCSPMKGHSHVYWYRQLPEEGLKFMVYLQKENIIDESGMPKERFSAEFPKEGPSILRIQQVVRGDSAAYFCASSPKTSGASDTQYFGPGTRLTVL.

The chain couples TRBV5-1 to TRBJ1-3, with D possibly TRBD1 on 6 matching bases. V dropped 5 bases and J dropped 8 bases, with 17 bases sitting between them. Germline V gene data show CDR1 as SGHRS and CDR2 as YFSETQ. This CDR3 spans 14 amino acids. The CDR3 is CASSQDSVRDTIYF. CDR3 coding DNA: TGCGCCAGCAGTCAGGACAGTGTTAGAGACACCATATATTTT.

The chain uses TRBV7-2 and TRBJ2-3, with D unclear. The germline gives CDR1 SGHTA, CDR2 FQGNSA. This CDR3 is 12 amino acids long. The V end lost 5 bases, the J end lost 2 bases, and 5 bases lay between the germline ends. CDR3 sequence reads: CASSTTTDTQYF. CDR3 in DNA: TGTGCCAGCAGCACTACCACAGATACGCAGTATTTT.

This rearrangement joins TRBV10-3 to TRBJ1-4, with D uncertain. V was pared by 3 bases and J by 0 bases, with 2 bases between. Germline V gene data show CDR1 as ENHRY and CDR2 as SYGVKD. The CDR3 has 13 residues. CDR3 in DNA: TGTGCCATCAGTGACGCAACTAATGAAAAACTGTTTTTT. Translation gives CAISDATNEKLFF.

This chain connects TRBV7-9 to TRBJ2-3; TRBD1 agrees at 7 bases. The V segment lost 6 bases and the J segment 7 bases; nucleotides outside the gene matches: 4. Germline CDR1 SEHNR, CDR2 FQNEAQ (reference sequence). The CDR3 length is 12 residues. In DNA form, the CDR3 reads TGTGCCAGCAGTTCGACAGGGAATACGCAGTATTTT. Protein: CASSSTGNTQYF.

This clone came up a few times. The CDR3 DNA is TGTGCCAGCAGCCAAGACAGGGCCCAGCCCCAGCATTTT. Encoded protein: CASSQDRAQPQHF. The chain recombines TRBV3-1 (or the pseudogene TRBV3-2) with TRBJ1-5; possibly TRBD1 for D (5 bases). V shed 0 bases and J shed 7 bases, with 7 bases lying between them. The CDR3 consists of 13 residues. CDR1 is LGHDT, CDR2 YNNKEL, per germline (reference sequence).

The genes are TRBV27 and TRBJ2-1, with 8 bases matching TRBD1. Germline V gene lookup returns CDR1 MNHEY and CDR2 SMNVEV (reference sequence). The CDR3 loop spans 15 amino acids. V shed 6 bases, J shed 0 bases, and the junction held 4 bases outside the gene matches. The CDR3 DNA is TGTGCCAGCAGCTACAGGGGGAGCTCCTACAATGAGCAGTTCTTC. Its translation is CASSYRGSSYNEQFF.

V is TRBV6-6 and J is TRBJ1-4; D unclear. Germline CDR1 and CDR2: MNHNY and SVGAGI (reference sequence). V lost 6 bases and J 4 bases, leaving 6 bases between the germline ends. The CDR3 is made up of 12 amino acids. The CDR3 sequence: CASSPINEKLFF. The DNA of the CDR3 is TGTGCCAGCAGCCCTATTAATGAAAAACTGTTTTTT.

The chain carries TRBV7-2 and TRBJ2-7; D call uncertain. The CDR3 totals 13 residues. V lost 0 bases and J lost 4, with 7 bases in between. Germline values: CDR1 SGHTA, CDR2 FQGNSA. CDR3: CASSLAGPYEQYF. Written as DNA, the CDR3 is TGTGCCAGCAGCTTAGCTGGCCCATACGAGCAGTACTTC.

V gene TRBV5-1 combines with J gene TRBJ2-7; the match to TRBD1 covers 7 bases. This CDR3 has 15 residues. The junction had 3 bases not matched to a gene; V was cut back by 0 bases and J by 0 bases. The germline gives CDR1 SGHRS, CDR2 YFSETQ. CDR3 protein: CASSLGGGISYEQYF. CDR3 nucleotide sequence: TGCGCCAGCAGCTTGGGAGGGGGCATCTCCTACGAGCAGTACTTC. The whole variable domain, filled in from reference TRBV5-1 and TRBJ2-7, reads KAGVTQTPRYLIKTRGQQVTLSCSPISGHRSVSWYQQTPGQGLQFLFEYFSETQRNKGNFPGRFSGRQFSNSRSEMNVSTLELGDSALYLCASSLGGGISYEQYFGPGTRLTVT.

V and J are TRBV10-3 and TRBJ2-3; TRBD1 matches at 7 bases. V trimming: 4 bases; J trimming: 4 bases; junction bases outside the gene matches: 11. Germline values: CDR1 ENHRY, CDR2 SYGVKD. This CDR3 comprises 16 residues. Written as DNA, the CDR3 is TGTGCCATCAGTGGTGGGACAGCAGCCCCTCCAGATACGCAGTATTTT. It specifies CAISGGTAAPPDTQYF.

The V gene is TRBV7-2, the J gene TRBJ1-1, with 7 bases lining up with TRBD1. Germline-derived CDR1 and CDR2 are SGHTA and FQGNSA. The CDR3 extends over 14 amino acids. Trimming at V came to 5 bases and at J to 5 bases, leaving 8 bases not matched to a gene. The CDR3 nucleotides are TGTGCCAGCAGCCGTCGACAGGGATCAACTGAAGCTTTCTTT. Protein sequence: CASSRRQGSTEAFF.

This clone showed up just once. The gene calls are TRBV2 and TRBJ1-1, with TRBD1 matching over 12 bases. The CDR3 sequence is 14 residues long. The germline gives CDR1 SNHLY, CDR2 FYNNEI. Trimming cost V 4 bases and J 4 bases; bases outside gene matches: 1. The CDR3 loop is CASSVGQGATEAFF. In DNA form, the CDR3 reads TGTGCCAGCAGTGTGGGACAGGGGGCCACTGAAGCTTTCTTT.

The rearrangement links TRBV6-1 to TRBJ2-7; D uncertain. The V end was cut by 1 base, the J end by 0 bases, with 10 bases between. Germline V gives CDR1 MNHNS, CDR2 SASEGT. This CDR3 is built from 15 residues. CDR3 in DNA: TGTGCCAGCAGTGAAGGGGCAGGTGCCTCCTACGAGCAGTACTTC. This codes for CASSEGAGASYEQYF.

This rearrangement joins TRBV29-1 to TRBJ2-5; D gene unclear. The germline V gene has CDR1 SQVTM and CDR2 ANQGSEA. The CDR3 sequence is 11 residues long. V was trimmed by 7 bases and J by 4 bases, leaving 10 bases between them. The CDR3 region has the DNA TGCAGCGCTCGCGGCGGAGAGACCCAGTACTTC. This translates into CSARGGETQYF.

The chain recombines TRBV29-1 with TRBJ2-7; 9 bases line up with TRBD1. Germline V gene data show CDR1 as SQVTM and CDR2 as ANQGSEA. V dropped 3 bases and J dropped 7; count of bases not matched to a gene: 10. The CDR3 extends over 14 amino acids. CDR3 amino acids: CSVDFDRGSGEQYF. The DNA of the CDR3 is TGCAGCGTTGATTTTGACAGGGGGTCGGGAGAGCAGTACTTC.